This entry concerns a single T cell receptor beta chain. With 8 bases removed from V and 2 bases from J, the gap between germline ends came to 10 bases. The CDR3 totals 14 residues. The V gene's germline CDR1 is SNHLY and CDR2 FYNNEI. This entry comes from a study of blood T cells in healthy people across ages. A second PCR, run for about 6 to 11 cycles, used a sample-barcoded 5' primer plus a J-beta primer mix. Via MiXCR, TCRdb re-called the 5' RACE reads, giving one row per CDR3 protein. The data contain roughly 410,000 distinct CDR3 sequences, approximately 51% of them singletons. This sequence originates from a man aged 60-69 years in good health. The chain has TRBV2 and TRBJ2-6; a possible D gene is TRBD1 (5 bases). The sequenced sample consisted of blood. The DNA for the CDR3 is TGTGCCAGCCGCACAGGCGCTGGGGCCAACGTCCTGACTTTC. Amino acids: CASRTGAGANVLTF.